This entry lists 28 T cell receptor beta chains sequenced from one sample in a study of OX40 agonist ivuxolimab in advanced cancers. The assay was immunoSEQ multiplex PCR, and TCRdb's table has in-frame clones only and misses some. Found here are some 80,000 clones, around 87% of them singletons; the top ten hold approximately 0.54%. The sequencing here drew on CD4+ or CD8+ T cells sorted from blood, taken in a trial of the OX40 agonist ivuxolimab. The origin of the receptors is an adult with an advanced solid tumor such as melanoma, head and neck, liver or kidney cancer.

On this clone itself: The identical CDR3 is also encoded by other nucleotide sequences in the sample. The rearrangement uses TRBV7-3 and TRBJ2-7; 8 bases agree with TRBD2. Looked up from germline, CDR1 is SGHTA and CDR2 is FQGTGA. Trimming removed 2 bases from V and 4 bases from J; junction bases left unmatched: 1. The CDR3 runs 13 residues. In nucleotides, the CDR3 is TGTGCCAGCAGCTTAGCGGGAGGTTACGAGCAGTACTTC. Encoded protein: CASSLAGGYEQYF.

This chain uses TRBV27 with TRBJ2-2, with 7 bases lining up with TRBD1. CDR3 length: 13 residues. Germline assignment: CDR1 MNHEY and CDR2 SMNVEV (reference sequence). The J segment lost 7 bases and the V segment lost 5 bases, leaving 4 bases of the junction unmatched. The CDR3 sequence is CASSLGQVGELFF. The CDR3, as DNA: TGTGCCAGCAGTCTCGGACAGGTCGGGGAGCTGTTTTTT.

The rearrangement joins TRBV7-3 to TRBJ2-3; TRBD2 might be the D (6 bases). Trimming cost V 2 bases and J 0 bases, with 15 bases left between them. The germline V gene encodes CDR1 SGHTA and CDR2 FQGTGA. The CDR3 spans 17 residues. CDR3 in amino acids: CASSLQGSGLSTDTQYF. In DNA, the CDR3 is TGTGCCAGCAGCTTACAGGGTAGCGGACTAAGCACAGATACGCAGTATTTT.

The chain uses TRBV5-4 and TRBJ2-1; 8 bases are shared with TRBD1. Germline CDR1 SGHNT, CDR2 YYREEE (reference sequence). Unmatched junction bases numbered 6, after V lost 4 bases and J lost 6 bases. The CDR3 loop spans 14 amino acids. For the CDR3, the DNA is TGTGCCAGCAGCCCACGCGGACAGGGCAATGAGCAGTTCTTC. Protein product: CASSPRGQGNEQFF.

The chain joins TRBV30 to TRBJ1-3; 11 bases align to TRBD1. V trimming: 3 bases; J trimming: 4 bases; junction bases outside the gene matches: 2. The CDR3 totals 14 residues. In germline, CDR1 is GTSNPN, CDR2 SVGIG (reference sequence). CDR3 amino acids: CAWSRDRGGNTIYF. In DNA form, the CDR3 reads TGTGCCTGGAGCCGGGACAGGGGGGGAAACACCATATATTTT. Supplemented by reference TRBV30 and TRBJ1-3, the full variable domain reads SQTIHQWPATLVQPVGSPLSLECTVEGTSNPNLYWYRQAAGRGLQLLFYSVGIGQISSEVPQNLSASRPQDRQFILSSKKLLLSDSGFYLCAWSRDRGGNTIYFGEGSWLTVV.

The chain's CDR3 is CASNLAKNIQYF. The CDR3 DNA sequence: TGTGCCAGCAACCTAGCCAAAAACATTCAGTACTTC. V is TRBV2 and J is TRBJ2-4, with D hard to call. The CDR3 sequence is 12 residues long. Per the germline V gene, CDR1 is SNHLY and CDR2 is FYNNEI. V was trimmed by 7 bases and J by 0 bases, leaving 4 bases between them.

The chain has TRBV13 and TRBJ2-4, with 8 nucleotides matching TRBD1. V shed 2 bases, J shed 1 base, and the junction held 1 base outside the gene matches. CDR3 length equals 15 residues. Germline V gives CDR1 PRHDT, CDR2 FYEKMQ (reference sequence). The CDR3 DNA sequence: TGTGCCAGCAGCTTATGGACAGGGGCCAAAAACATTCAGTACTTC. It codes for CASSLWTGAKNIQYF.

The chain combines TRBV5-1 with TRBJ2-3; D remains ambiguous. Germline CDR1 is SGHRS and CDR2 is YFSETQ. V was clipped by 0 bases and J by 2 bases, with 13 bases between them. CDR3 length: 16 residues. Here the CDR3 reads CASSLDSPGPTDTQYF. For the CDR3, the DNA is TGCGCCAGCAGCTTGGACAGCCCGGGTCCCACAGATACGCAGTATTTT.

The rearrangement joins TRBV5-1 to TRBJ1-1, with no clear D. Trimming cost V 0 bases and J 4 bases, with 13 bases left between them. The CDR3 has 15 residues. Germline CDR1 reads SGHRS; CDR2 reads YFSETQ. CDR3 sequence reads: CASSLENGVGTEAFF. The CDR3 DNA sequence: TGCGCCAGCAGCTTGGAAAACGGGGTCGGCACTGAAGCTTTCTTT.

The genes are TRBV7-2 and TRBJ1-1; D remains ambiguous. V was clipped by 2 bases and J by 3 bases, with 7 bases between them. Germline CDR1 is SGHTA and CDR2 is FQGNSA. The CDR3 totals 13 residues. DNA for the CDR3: TGTGCCAGCAGCTTAACCCCCCACACTGAAGCTTTCTTT. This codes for CASSLTPHTEAFF.

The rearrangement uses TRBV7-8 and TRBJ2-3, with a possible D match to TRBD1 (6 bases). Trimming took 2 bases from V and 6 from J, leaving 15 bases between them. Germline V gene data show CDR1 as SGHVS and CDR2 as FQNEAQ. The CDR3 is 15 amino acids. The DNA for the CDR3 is TGTGCCAGCAGCTTACAAAACAGGGTTATGGATACGCAGTATTTT. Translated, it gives CASSLQNRVMDTQYF.

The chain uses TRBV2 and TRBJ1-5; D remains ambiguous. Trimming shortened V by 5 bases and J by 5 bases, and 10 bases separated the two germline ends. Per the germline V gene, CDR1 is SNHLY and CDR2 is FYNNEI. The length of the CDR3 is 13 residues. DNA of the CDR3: TGTGCCAGCAGTCCGTCTGGAGATCAGCCCCAGCATTTT. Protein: CASSPSGDQPQHF.

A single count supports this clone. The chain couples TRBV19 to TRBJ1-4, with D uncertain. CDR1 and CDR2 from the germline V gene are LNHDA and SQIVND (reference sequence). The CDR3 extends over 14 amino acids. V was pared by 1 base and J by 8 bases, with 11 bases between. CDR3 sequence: CASSIAGNEEKLFF. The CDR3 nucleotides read TGTGCCAGTAGTATAGCGGGGAACGAGGAAAAACTGTTTTTT.

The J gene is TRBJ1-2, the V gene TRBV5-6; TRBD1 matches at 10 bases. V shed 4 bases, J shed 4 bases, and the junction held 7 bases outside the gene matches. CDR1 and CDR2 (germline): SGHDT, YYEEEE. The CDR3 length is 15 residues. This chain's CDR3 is CASSKLTGGVYGYTF. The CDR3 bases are TGTGCCAGCAGCAAACTGACAGGGGGCGTCTATGGCTACACCTTC.

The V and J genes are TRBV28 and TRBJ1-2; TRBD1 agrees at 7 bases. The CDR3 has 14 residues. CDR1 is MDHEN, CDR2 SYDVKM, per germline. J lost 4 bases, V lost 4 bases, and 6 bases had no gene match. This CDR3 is CASSSRGGSYGYTF. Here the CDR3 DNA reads TGTGCCAGCAGTTCCAGGGGGGGAAGCTATGGCTACACCTTC.

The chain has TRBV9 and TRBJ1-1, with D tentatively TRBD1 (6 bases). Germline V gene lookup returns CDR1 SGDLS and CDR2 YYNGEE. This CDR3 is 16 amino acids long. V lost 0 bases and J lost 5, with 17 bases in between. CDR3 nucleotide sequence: TGTGCCAGCAGCGTAGCTGGGGGCGGGAGAAATACTGAAGCTTTCTTT. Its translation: CASSVAGGGRNTEAFF.

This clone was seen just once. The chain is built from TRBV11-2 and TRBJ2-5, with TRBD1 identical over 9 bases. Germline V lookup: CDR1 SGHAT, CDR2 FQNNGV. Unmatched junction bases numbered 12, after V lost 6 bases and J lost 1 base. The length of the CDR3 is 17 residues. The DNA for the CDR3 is TGTGCCAGCAGAGAACGAACCGGGACAGGGTTCCAAGAGACCCAGTACTTC. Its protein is CASRERTGTGFQETQYF.

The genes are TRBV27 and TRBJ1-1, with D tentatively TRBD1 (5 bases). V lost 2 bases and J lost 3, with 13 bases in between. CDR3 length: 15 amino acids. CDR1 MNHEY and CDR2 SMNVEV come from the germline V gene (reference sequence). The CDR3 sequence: CASSLRGTRDTEAFF. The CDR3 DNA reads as TGTGCCAGCAGTTTAAGGGGTACTCGGGACACTGAAGCTTTCTTT.

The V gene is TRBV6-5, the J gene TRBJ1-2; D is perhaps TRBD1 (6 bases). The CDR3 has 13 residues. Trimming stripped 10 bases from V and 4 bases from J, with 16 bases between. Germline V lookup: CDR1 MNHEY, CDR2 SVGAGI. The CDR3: CAISEGDRYGYTF. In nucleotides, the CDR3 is TGTGCCATCTCGGAGGGGGACCGCTATGGCTACACCTTC.

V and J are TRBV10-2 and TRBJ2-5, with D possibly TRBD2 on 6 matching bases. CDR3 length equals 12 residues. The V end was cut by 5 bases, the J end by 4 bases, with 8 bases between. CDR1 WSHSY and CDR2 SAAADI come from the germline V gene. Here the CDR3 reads CASSTGVETQYF. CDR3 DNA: TGCGCCAGCAGTACGGGGGTAGAGACCCAGTACTTC.

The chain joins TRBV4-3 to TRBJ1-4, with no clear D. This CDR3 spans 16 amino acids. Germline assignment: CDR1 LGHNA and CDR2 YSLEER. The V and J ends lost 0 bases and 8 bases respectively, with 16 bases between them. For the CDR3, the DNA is TGCGCCAGCAGCCAAGAAATAAACAGCGTAGTCGAAAAACTGTTTTTT. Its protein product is CASSQEINSVVEKLFF.

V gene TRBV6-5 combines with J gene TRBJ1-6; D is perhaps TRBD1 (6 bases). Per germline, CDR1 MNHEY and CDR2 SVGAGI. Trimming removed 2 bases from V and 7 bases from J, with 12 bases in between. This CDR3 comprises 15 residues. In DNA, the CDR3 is TGTGCCAGCAGTTACGAAGCAGGGGACAATTCACCCCTCCACTTT. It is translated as CASSYEAGDNSPLHF.

The CDR3 DNA follows: TGTGCCAGCAGCCGGGCAGGAGAGACCCAGTACTTC. Residues: CASSRAGETQYF. This sequence joins TRBV11-2 and TRBJ2-5; no firm D call. Deletions cut 5 bases from V and 4 bases from J, with 8 bases between. Germline V gives CDR1 SGHAT, CDR2 FQNNGV. The CDR3 is made up of 12 amino acids.

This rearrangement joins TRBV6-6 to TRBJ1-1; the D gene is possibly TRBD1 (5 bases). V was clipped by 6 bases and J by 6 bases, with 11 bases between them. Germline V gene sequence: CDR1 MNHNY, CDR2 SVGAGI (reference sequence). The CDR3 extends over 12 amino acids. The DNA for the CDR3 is TGTGCCAGCAGCCGACAGTCGGCTGAAGCTTTCTTT. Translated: CASSRQSAEAFF.

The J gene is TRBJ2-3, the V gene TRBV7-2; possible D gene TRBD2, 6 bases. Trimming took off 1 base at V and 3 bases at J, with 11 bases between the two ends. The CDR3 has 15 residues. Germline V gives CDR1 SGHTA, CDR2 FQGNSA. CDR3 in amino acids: CASSLVSRGTDTQYF. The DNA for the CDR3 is TGTGCCAGCAGCTTAGTATCTCGGGGGACAGATACGCAGTATTTT.

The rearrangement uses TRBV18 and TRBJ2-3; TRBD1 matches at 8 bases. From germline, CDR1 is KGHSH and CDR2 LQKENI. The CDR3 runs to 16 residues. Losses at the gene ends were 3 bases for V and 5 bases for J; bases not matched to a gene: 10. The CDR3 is CASSPSGQAAGDTQYF. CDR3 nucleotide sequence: TGTGCCAGCTCACCCTCGGGACAGGCCGCGGGAGATACGCAGTATTTT.

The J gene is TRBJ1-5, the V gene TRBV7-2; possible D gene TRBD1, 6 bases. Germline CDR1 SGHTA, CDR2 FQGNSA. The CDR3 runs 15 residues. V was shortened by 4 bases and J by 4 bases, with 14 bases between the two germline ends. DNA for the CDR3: TGTGCCAGCAGCTATAGTGGACAGTCGAATCAGCCCCAGCATTTT. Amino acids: CASSYSGQSNQPQHF.

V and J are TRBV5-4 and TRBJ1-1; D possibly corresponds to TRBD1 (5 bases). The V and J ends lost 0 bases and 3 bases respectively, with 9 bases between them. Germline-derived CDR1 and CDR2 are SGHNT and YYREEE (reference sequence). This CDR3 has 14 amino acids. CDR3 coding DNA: TGTGCCAGCAGCTTGGGACAGTTGGACACTGAAGCTTTCTTT. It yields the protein CASSLGQLDTEAFF. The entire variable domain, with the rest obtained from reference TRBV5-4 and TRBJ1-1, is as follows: ETGVTQSPTHLIKTRGQQVTLRCSSQSGHNTVSWYQQALGQGPQFIFQYYREEENGRGNFPPRFSGLQFPNYSSELNVNALELDDSALYLCASSLGQLDTEAFFGQGTRLTVV.